Listed here are 25 T cell receptor beta chains from one sample, sequenced in a study of blood T cell repertoires in COVID-19. Clones were read by immunoSEQ multiplex PCR, and TCRdb kept only the in-frame ones, dropping some. The sample holds nearly 200,000 clones, 82% seen once. What was sequenced was peripheral blood. All receptors come from a human donor with acute or convalescent COVID-19. The donor label of this sample is uncertain.

The chain links TRBV7-3 to TRBJ2-3, with D possibly TRBD2 on 5 matching bases. The CDR3 has 13 residues. The germline V gene encodes CDR1 SGHTA and CDR2 FQGTGA. The V end lost 2 bases, the J end lost 6 bases, and 9 bases lay between the germline ends. The CDR3 sequence is CASSLDGMDTQYF. CDR3 nucleotides: TGTGCCAGCAGCTTAGACGGGATGGATACGCAGTATTTT.

The J gene is TRBJ2-3, the V gene TRBV11-2, with a possible D match to TRBD2 (5 bases). The CDR3 contains 16 residues. CDR1 SGHAT and CDR2 FQNNGV come from the germline V gene. V shed 1 base and J shed 2 bases, with 13 bases lying between them. CDR3 sequence reads: CASSLARRSSTDTQYF. Here the CDR3 DNA reads TGTGCCAGCAGCTTAGCAAGGAGGTCGTCCACAGATACGCAGTATTTT.

J is TRBJ1-1 and V is TRBV7-9; a weak D match, TRBD1 (6 bases). Germline lookup yields CDR1 SEHNR and CDR2 FQNEAQ (reference sequence). The V and J ends lost 1 base and 1 base respectively, with 10 bases between them. The CDR3 is 15 amino acids. The CDR3 coding sequence is TGTGCCAGCAGCTTAGAAGGGGGAAGGAACACTGAAGCTTTCTTT. This gives the protein CASSLEGGRNTEAFF.

The chain joins TRBV5-1 to TRBJ2-7; a possible D gene is TRBD1 (5 bases). The germline gives CDR1 SGHRS, CDR2 YFSETQ. This CDR3 has 13 residues. V dropped 2 bases and J dropped 3 bases, with 9 bases sitting between them. Written as DNA, the CDR3 is TGCGCCAGCAGCTTAGGGGCCAACTACGAGCAGTACTTC. It yields the protein CASSLGANYEQYF.

The J gene is TRBJ2-2, the V gene TRBV7-8; tentative D call: TRBD1 (6 bases). The CDR3 runs 15 residues. Germline-derived CDR1 and CDR2 are SGHVS and FQNEAQ. V was pared by 6 bases and J by 6 bases, with 17 bases between. CDR3: CASRYRVDGPGELFF. CDR3 sequence (DNA): TGTGCCAGCAGGTACAGGGTTGATGGTCCCGGGGAGCTGTTTTTT.

This clone was detected once. The chain joins TRBV30 to TRBJ1-2; D uncertain. With 1 base removed from V and 4 bases from J, the gap between germline ends came to 10 bases. This CDR3 contains 13 residues. CDR1 is GTSNPN, CDR2 SVGIG, per germline (reference sequence). The CDR3 loop is CAWSGQVFYGYTF. The CDR3 coding sequence is TGTGCCTGGAGTGGGCAGGTTTTCTATGGCTACACCTTC.

The V and J genes are TRBV4-3 and TRBJ2-3, with 7 bases identical to TRBD2. The germline CDR1 and CDR2 sequences are LGHNA and YSLEER. The CDR3 consists of 17 residues. V dropped 1 base and J dropped 2; count of bases not matched to a gene: 9. The CDR3: CASSQGQTSIHTDTQYF. The CDR3, as DNA: TGCGCCAGCAGCCAAGGGCAGACTAGCATACACACAGATACGCAGTATTTT.

J is TRBJ2-7 and V is TRBV5-1; 8 bases line up with TRBD1. Germline CDR1 reads SGHRS; CDR2 reads YFSETQ. The trim removed 4 bases at V and 5 bases at J, leaving 8 bases unmatched. This CDR3 region has 14 residues. The CDR3 is CASSPLPGGNEQYF. The CDR3 DNA follows: TGCGCCAGCAGCCCCCTCCCAGGGGGCAACGAGCAGTACTTC.

The gene calls are TRBV7-2 and TRBJ2-2, with 12 positions matching TRBD2. CDR1 SGHTA and CDR2 FQGNSA come from the germline V gene. CDR3 length equals 17 residues. The ends lost 3 bases at V and 6 bases at J; junction bases unmatched: 8. CDR3 sequence reads: CASSFRLAGEVPGELFF. CDR3 DNA: TGTGCCAGCAGCTTCCGACTAGCGGGAGAGGTACCCGGGGAGCTGTTTTTT.

The chain combines TRBV7-9 with TRBJ2-4, with 7 positions matching TRBD1. CDR1 SEHNR and CDR2 FQNEAQ come from the germline V gene (reference sequence). This CDR3 is built from 17 residues. The ends lost 4 bases at V and 3 bases at J; junction bases unmatched: 12. CDR3 nucleotides: TGTGCCAGCAGCTCTGAAGGGACAGCAGGAGGCAAAAACATTCAGTACTTC. This sequence encodes CASSSEGTAGGKNIQYF.

The table lists this clone with a few counts. The chain recombines TRBV20-1 with TRBJ1-3; D is ambiguous. Between the trimmed V and J ends, which lost 5 bases and 4 bases, there was a span of 6 bases. This CDR3 is 11 amino acids long. Germline assignment: CDR1 DFQATT and CDR2 SNEGSKA (reference sequence). DNA for the CDR3: TGCAGTGCTTGGGCCGGAAACACCATATATTTT. This sequence encodes CSAWAGNTIYF.

This sequence joins TRBV5-1 and TRBJ1-3; D gene unclear. CDR1 is SGHRS and CDR2 is YFSETQ in the germline V gene. With 0 bases removed from V and 0 bases from J, the gap between germline ends came to 10 bases. The CDR3 spans 16 residues. The CDR3 loop is CASSLGTASSGNTIYF. As DNA, the CDR3 is TGCGCCAGCAGCTTGGGAACCGCTAGCTCTGGAAACACCATATATTTT.

Only a few counts were recorded for this clone. The chain recombines TRBV7-3 with TRBJ2-7; 15 nucleotides match TRBD2. After removal of 3 bases from V and 4 bases from J, the junction contained 10 bases not matched to a gene. Germline CDR1 and CDR2: SGHTA and FQGTGA. The CDR3 is made up of 18 amino acids. CDR3 region: CASSFSGLAGGYLYEQYF. In nucleotides, the CDR3 is TGTGCCAGCAGCTTTTCCGGACTAGCGGGAGGGTACTTATACGAGCAGTACTTC.

The V gene is TRBV7-7, the J gene TRBJ2-6; D perhaps matches TRBD1 (5 bases). CDR3 length equals 15 residues. With 5 bases removed from V and 0 bases from J, the gap between germline ends came to 8 bases. From germline, CDR1 is SSHAT and CDR2 FNYEAQ (reference sequence). The CDR3 bases are TGTGCCAGCAGCCCACAGGTCTCTGGGGCCAACGTCCTGACTTTC. It translates to CASSPQVSGANVLTF.

The chain has TRBV20-1 and TRBJ2-4; a weak D match, TRBD2 (5 bases). Germline V CDR1 and CDR2: DFQATT, SNEGSKA (reference sequence). The V and J ends lost 3 bases and 1 base respectively, with 13 bases between them. This CDR3 is built from 15 residues. The CDR3 sequence is CSASSASSAKNIQYF. CDR3 DNA sequence: TGCAGTGCTAGTTCAGCTAGCTCGGCCAAAAACATTCAGTACTTC.

The V and J genes are TRBV5-1 and TRBJ1-3, with TRBD1 matching 9 bases. CDR1 SGHRS and CDR2 YFSETQ come from the germline V gene. The CDR3 has 22 amino acids. V shed 9 bases, J shed 0 bases, and the junction held 28 bases outside the gene matches. The CDR3 here is CATPLPSLGSTLTGGSGNTIYF. CDR3 in DNA: TGCGCCACCCCCCTACCGAGCTTGGGGTCGACGTTGACAGGGGGCTCTGGAAACACCATATATTTT. Full variable domain (rest looked up from reference TRBV5-1 and TRBJ1-3): KAGVTQTPRYLIKTRGQQVTLSCSPISGHRSVSWYQQTPGQGLQFLFEYFSETQRNKGNFPGRFSGRQFSNSRSEMNVSTLELGDSALYLCATPLPSLGSTLTGGSGNTIYFGEGSWLTVV.

The rearrangement uses TRBV3-1 (or the pseudogene TRBV3-2) and TRBJ2-7, with D tentatively TRBD2 (6 bases). The CDR3 runs 12 residues. Germline CDR1 and CDR2: LGHDT and YNNKEL (reference sequence). Trimming removed 5 bases at V and 7 bases at J, with 12 bases between. The CDR3 reads CASSALGREQYF. Here the CDR3 DNA reads TGTGCCAGCAGCGCCCTAGGGAGGGAGCAGTACTTC.

The count of this clone is one. The gene calls are TRBV6-6 and TRBJ2-2, with 13 bases aligning to TRBD2. CDR3 length: 17 amino acids. Per the germline V gene, CDR1 is MNHNY and CDR2 is SVGAGI (reference sequence). The V and J ends lost 5 bases and 4 bases, in that order; junction bases with no gene match: 7. Here the CDR3 reads CASSRTSGRSGTGELFF. Here the CDR3 DNA reads TGTGCCAGCAGTCGGACTAGCGGGAGATCGGGCACCGGGGAGCTGTTTTTT.

This clone was detected only once. This chain connects TRBV3-1 (or the pseudogene TRBV3-2) to TRBJ2-3; possibly TRBD1 for D (5 bases). This CDR3 has 12 residues. Deletions cut 0 bases from V and 8 bases from J, with 6 bases between. The germline gives CDR1 LGHDT, CDR2 YNNKEL (reference sequence). The CDR3, as DNA: TGTGCCAGCAGCCAAGAAGGGGCTACGCAGTATTTT. Its protein is CASSQEGATQYF.

This clone appeared a single time. The genes are TRBV7-9 and TRBJ2-7; D remains ambiguous. Germline-derived CDR1 and CDR2 are SEHNR and FQNEAQ (reference sequence). V shed 5 bases and J shed 2 bases, with 10 bases lying between them. This CDR3 is 13 amino acids long. CDR3 sequence (DNA): TGTGCCAGCAGCCAGGTCTACCCCTACGAGCAGTACTTC. Translating gives CASSQVYPYEQYF.

The rearrangement joins TRBV24-1 to TRBJ2-2, with 9 bases lining up with TRBD1. The CDR3 has 16 amino acids. Germline V CDR1 and CDR2: KGHDR, SFDVKD. J lost 2 bases, V lost 3 bases, and 3 bases had no gene match. In nucleotides, the CDR3 is TGTGCCACCAGTGATCCGGGACAGGGAAACACCGGGGAGCTGTTTTTT. Its protein product is CATSDPGQGNTGELFF.

The chain joins TRBV7-8 to TRBJ2-5; a possible D gene is TRBD2 (6 bases). Germline CDR1 and CDR2: SGHVS and FQNEAQ. Deletions cut 0 bases from V and 5 bases from J, with 16 bases between. The CDR3 spans 16 residues. In DNA, the CDR3 is TGTGCCAGCAGCTTAGCGGTGGCTAGCGCGGGGGAGACCCAGTACTTC. It specifies CASSLAVASAGETQYF.

V is TRBV4-3 and J is TRBJ2-5; maybe TRBD2 (5 bases). The V end lost 4 bases, the J end lost 4 bases, and 16 bases lay between the germline ends. The CDR3 length is 15 residues. Germline lookup yields CDR1 LGHNA and CDR2 YSLEER. In nucleotides, the CDR3 is TGCGCCAGCAGCCCTATTTTCGTTCGGGGAGAGACCCAGTACTTC. This codes for CASSPIFVRGETQYF.

The chain uses TRBV21-1 and TRBJ2-1; the table gives TRBD1 as D, unverified against the DNA. TRBV21-1 is shown as a pseudogene. The CDR3 is made up of 15 amino acids. This CDR3 reads CASSIRTGEGNEQFF. In nucleotides, the CDR3 is TGTGCCAGCAGCATCCGGACAGGGGAGGGAAATGAGCAGTTCTTC.

J is TRBJ1-1 and V is TRBV28; 8 bases map to TRBD1. Germline CDR1 MDHEN, CDR2 SYDVKM. This CDR3 spans 15 amino acids. Trimming removed 1 base from V and 3 bases from J; junction bases left unmatched: 4. CDR3 coding DNA: TGTGCCAGCAGTTTATCGCGACAGGGGTACACTGAAGCTTTCTTT. As protein: CASSLSRQGYTEAFF.